The rows below give T cell receptor beta chains drawn from one sample of a study of blood T cell repertoires in COVID-19. Measured with immunoSEQ multiplex PCR; TCRdb has only the in-frame clones, and not every one. The table lists about 430,000 clones, over 75% of them singletons. Sequencing was carried out using PBMCs or T cells enriched from blood (not recorded which). Every receptor here comes from a woman aged 18-29 years who had been exposed to COVID-19. Both conserved end residues are part of each CDR3. The order of the fields is CDR3 DNA, CDR3 protein, J gene, V gene, clone size, D gene. A D gene is named only where the DNA matches it firmly. Size values are once, few and many counts, or a class for expanded clones, and some rows have none.

DNA: TGCAGCGGGGAGGCGACAGGGTCTTCTGAAGCTTTCTTT
CDR3: CSGEATGSSEAFF
J: TRBJ1-1
V: TRBV29-1
size: .
D: TRBD1

DNA: TGTGCCAGCAGCGTAGACGGACAGGGGGACTATGGCTACACCTTC
CDR3: CASSVDGQGDYGYTF
J: TRBJ1-2
V: TRBV9
size: .
D: TRBD1

DNA: TGTGCCAGCAGTTTATCTGGGGCTAGCGGACGCACAGATACGCAGTATTTT
CDR3: CASSLSGASGRTDTQYF
J: TRBJ2-3
V: TRBV28
size: few
D: TRBD2

DNA: TGTGCCAGTAGAGAGAGCCAACCCACAGATACGCAGTATTTT
CDR3: CASRESQPTDTQYF
J: TRBJ2-3
V: TRBV19
size: .
D: .

DNA: TGCGCCAGCAACCCGACAGGGACCGAAAAACTGTTTTTT
CDR3: CASNPTGTEKLFF
J: TRBJ1-4
V: TRBV5-1
size: .
D: TRBD1

DNA: TGCGCCAGCAGCTTGGAGGGACAGTACACCTACGAGCAGTACTTC
CDR3: CASSLEGQYTYEQYF
J: TRBJ2-7
V: TRBV5-1
size: .
D: TRBD1

DNA: TGTGCCAGCAGCTTAGTGGGACAGAATAATTCACCCCTCCACTTT
CDR3: CASSLVGQNNSPLHF
J: TRBJ1-6
V: TRBV7-2
size: .
D: TRBD1

DNA: TGTGCCACCAGCAGAGGTCAGGGGGAAGCCTACGAGCAGTACTTC
CDR3: CATSRGQGEAYEQYF
J: TRBJ2-7
V: TRBV15
size: .
D: TRBD1

DNA: TGTGCCTGGAGTGTAAACCCAACGGGGAGCCCTTACAATGAGCAGTTCTTC
CDR3: CAWSVNPTGSPYNEQFF
J: TRBJ2-1
V: TRBV30
size: .
D: .

DNA: TGTGCCAGCAGTCCTACCACCCCATTTGGTCAGCCCCAGCATTTT
CDR3: CASSPTTPFGQPQHF
J: TRBJ1-5
V: TRBV28
size: .
D: .

DNA: TGTGCCACCAGTGATTTGCGGGGTACAGATACGCAGTATTTT
CDR3: CATSDLRGTDTQYF
J: TRBJ2-3
V: TRBV24-1
size: .
D: .

DNA: TGTGCCAGCAGCTTAGAAAGACTAGCCCACAATGAGCAGTTCTTC
CDR3: CASSLERLAHNEQFF
J: TRBJ2-1
V: TRBV7-3
size: .
D: TRBD2

DNA: TGTGCCACCAGTGATTTGGGACCTAGCGGGGGCCTCAATGAGCAGTTCTTC
CDR3: CATSDLGPSGGLNEQFF
J: TRBJ2-1
V: TRBV24-1
size: .
D: TRBD2

DNA: TGTGCCAGCAGTACCTTTGGACTAGCAGTGCACAATGAGCAGTTCTTC
CDR3: CASSTFGLAVHNEQFF
J: TRBJ2-1
V: TRBV25-1
size: few
D: TRBD2

DNA: TGTGCCAGCAGCCCTATAGGGACAGGCTACGAGCAGTACTTC
CDR3: CASSPIGTGYEQYF
J: TRBJ2-7
V: TRBV28
size: .
D: TRBD1

DNA: TGTGCCAGCTCACCACTCGCGGGAGGCGACAATGAGCAGTTCTTC
CDR3: CASSPLAGGDNEQFF
J: TRBJ2-1
V: TRBV18
size: .
D: TRBD2

DNA: TGTGCCAGCAGCTTAGACAGGGGATACGAGACCCAGTACTTC
CDR3: CASSLDRGYETQYF
J: TRBJ2-5
V: TRBV7-2
size: once
D: TRBD1

DNA: TGTGCCAGCAGCTTACAGGGGGCTGGAAACACCATATATTTT
CDR3: CASSLQGAGNTIYF
J: TRBJ1-3
V: TRBV6-5
size: .
D: TRBD1

DNA: TGCGCCAGCAGCCGTATGGGACAGGGGGTAGGCAATGAGCAGTTCTTC
CDR3: CASSRMGQGVGNEQFF
J: TRBJ2-1
V: TRBV4-1
size: .
D: TRBD1

DNA: TGTGCCAGCAGCCATCCCGGGACAGATCAGCCCCAGCATTTT
CDR3: CASSHPGTDQPQHF
J: TRBJ1-5
V: TRBV4-2
size: .
D: TRBD1

DNA: TGTGCCAGCAGCGGACGGACAGGGGGAGGCTACACCTTC
CDR3: CASSGRTGGGYTF
J: TRBJ1-2
V: TRBV9
size: .
D: TRBD1

DNA: TGTGCCAGCAGTTTTGATCCGCGGGCCAATCAGCCCCAGCATTTT
CDR3: CASSFDPRANQPQHF
J: TRBJ1-5
V: TRBV27
size: .
D: .

DNA: TGTGCCACCAGTGATCCCCAAAAGGGAGGGCCCTACAATGAGCAGTTCTTC
CDR3: CATSDPQKGGPYNEQFF
J: TRBJ2-1
V: TRBV24-1
size: .
D: TRBD2